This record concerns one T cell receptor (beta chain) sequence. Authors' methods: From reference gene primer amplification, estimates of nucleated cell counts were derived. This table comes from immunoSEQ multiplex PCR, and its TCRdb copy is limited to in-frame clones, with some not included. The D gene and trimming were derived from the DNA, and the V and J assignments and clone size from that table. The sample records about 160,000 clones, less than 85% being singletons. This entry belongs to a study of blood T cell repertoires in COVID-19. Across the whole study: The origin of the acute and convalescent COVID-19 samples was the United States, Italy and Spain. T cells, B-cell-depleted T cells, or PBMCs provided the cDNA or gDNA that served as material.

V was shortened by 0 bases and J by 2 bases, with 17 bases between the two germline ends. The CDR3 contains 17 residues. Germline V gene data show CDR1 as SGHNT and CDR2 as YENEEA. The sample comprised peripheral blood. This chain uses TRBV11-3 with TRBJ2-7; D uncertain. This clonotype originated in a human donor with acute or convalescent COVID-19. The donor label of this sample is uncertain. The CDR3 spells CASSLESWAEGTYEQYF. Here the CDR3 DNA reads TGTGCCAGCAGCTTAGAGTCCTGGGCCGAAGGAACCTACGAGCAGTACTTC.